This entry is about one T cell receptor (beta chain). The method was immunoSEQ multiplex PCR; TCRdb's version includes in-frame clones alone and lacks a portion of them. The profile shows about 170,000 clones, over 80% of them singletons. The germline V gene encodes CDR1 SEHNR and CDR2 FQNEAQ (reference sequence). The CDR3 runs to 15 residues. The germline V and J ends were trimmed by 2 bases and 5 bases, with 15 bases remaining between them. The data derive from a study of blood T cell repertoires in COVID-19. Turning to the study itself: Samples came from the United States, Italy and Spain, spanning acute and convalescent COVID-19.

The chain joins TRBV7-9 to TRBJ1-2; D ambiguous. What was sequenced was peripheral blood. This receptor was taken from a woman aged 80 or over with active or convalescent COVID-19. CDR3 sequence (DNA): TGTGCCAGCAGCTTATTTGATCCTATCGGTTATGGCTACACCTTC. This sequence encodes CASSLFDPIGYGYTF. The full variable domain, its missing parts supplied by reference TRBV7-9 and TRBJ1-2, is DTGVSQNPRHKITKRGQNVTFRCDPISEHNRLYWYRQTLGQGPEFLTYFQNEAQLEKSRLLSDRFSAERPKGSFSTLEIQRTEQGDSAMYLCASSLFDPIGYGYTFGSGTRLTVV.